This T cell receptor (beta chain) was captured by sequencing in a study of blood T cell repertoires in COVID-19. About the study: Acute-phase and convalescent COVID-19 samples originated in the United States, Italy and Spain.

In the original analysis: The authors estimated nucleated cell counts from reference gene primer amplification. Profiled with immunoSEQ multiplex PCR; TCRdb holds only in-frame clones, not every one. That table supplies the V and J calls and clone size; D and trimming were determined from the DNA. The table shows around 270,000 clones, with around 88% occurring only once. The germline V gene has CDR1 LGHDT and CDR2 YNNKEL (reference sequence). CDR3 length: 14 residues. Trimming left V 4 bases short and J 8 bases short, with 17 bases between. Sequencing input: peripheral blood. The source is a man aged 25-45 years with active or convalescent COVID-19. The V gene is TRBV3-1 (or the pseudogene TRBV3-2), the J gene TRBJ1-2, with D possibly matching TRBD1 (5 bases). CDR3 bases: TGTGCCAGCAGCCGCCGGGCCCAGGGCTTGGGCTACACCTTC. It encodes CASSRRAQGLGYTF.